These 25 T cell receptor beta chains were all obtained from the same sample, sequenced in a study of blood T cell repertoires in COVID-19. Sequencing was performed with immunoSEQ multiplex PCR; in TCRdb, only in-frame clones are kept and a portion is missing. The table records some 70,000 clones, roughly nine tenths of them present only once. Sequenced sample: peripheral blood. These receptors originate from a man between 40 and 49 years old with COVID-19, enrolled during active disease.

J is TRBJ1-2 and V is TRBV6-5, with no clear D. CDR1 and CDR2 from the germline V gene are MNHEY and SVGAGI. Trimming stripped 2 bases from V and 4 bases from J, with 8 bases between. CDR3 size: 13 residues. The CDR3 DNA sequence: TGTGCCAGCAGTTACACTTCTCTCTATGGCTACACCTTC. Amino acids: CASSYTSLYGYTF.

V gene TRBV7-9 combines with J gene TRBJ1-2, with 7 bases aligning to TRBD1. The CDR3 extends over 15 amino acids. Trimming removed 5 bases from V and 0 bases from J; junction bases left unmatched: 6. Per the germline V gene, CDR1 is SEHNR and CDR2 is FQNEAQ (reference sequence). CDR3 nucleotide sequence: TGTGCCAGCAGCCATCAGGGACAGTCTAACTATGGCTACACCTTC. Translation gives CASSHQGQSNYGYTF.

The rearrangement uses TRBV30 and TRBJ2-2, with D perhaps matching TRBD1 (6 bases). CDR1 is GTSNPN and CDR2 is SVGIG in the germline V gene (reference sequence). The V and J ends lost 4 bases and 8 bases respectively, with 14 bases between them. CDR3 size: 13 residues. The CDR3 sequence: CAWTRGRWGELFF. For the CDR3, the DNA is TGTGCCTGGACCAGGGGACGGTGGGGGGAGCTGTTTTTT. Variable domain in full (rest from reference TRBV30 and TRBJ2-2): SQTIHQWPATLVQPVGSPLSLECTVEGTSNPNLYWYRQAAGRGLQLLFYSVGIGQISSEVPQNLSASRPQDRQFILSSKKLLLSDSGFYLCAWTRGRWGELFFGEGSRLTVL.

CDR3: CASSDTSGGQETQYF. The CDR3 coding sequence is TGCGCCAGCAGTGACACCAGCGGGGGTCAAGAGACCCAGTACTTC. The V call is TRBV10-1, the J call TRBJ2-5; TRBD2 matches at 8 bases. Germline V gives CDR1 WNHNN, CDR2 SYGVQD (reference sequence). V shed 3 bases, J shed 2 bases, and the junction held 5 bases outside the gene matches. The CDR3 consists of 15 residues.

The chain uses TRBV19 and TRBJ1-1; D gene uncertain. V was cut by 6 bases and J by 7 bases, with 15 bases left in between. CDR1 and CDR2 from the germline V gene are LNHDA and SQIVND (reference sequence). The CDR3 is made up of 13 amino acids. The CDR3 DNA reads as TGTGCCAGTAGGGGAGAGGAAGGGTTTGAAGCTTTCTTT. Its protein is CASRGEEGFEAFF.

The chain is built from TRBV30 and TRBJ1-6; 7 bases fit TRBD1. This CDR3 is 15 amino acids long. Trimming removed 0 bases from V and 7 bases from J; junction bases left unmatched: 6. From germline, CDR1 is GTSNPN and CDR2 SVGIG (reference sequence). The CDR3 DNA reads as TGTGCCTGGAGTGTATGGACAGGAACCAATTCACCCCTCCACTTT. Translating it yields CAWSVWTGTNSPLHF.

The rearrangement uses TRBV18 and TRBJ1-2; D is ambiguous. The germline V gene has CDR1 KGHSH and CDR2 LQKENI. The V end was cut by 6 bases, the J end by 2 bases, with 13 bases between. The CDR3 runs to 14 residues. The CDR3 DNA is TGTGCCAGCTCTCCCGGTGAGGGAAACTATGGCTACACCTTC. It translates to CASSPGEGNYGYTF.

The chain has TRBV6-1 and TRBJ2-3, with D unresolved. The V end was cut by 2 bases, the J end by 8 bases, with 11 bases between. This CDR3 region has 13 residues. CDR1 is MNHNS and CDR2 is SASEGT in the germline V gene. The CDR3 reads CASSESRVGTQYF. For the CDR3, the DNA is TGTGCCAGCAGTGAATCTAGAGTGGGTACGCAGTATTTT.

This chain links TRBV19 with TRBJ2-2; 12 bases fit TRBD2. The CDR3 covers 19 residues. Germline-derived CDR1 and CDR2 are LNHDA and SQIVND (reference sequence). Trimming took 9 bases from V and 0 from J; bases not matched to a gene: 14. DNA of the CDR3: TGTGCCAGCACGCCCCTCTGGACTAGCGGGGCTCCGAACACCGGGGAGCTGTTTTTT. Translating it yields CASTPLWTSGAPNTGELFF.

The chain couples TRBV30 to TRBJ1-5, with 10 bases matching TRBD1. Germline V lookup: CDR1 GTSNPN, CDR2 SVGIG (reference sequence). The trim removed 2 bases at V and 6 bases at J, leaving 13 bases unmatched. The CDR3 consists of 17 residues. CDR3 sequence (DNA): TGTGCCTGGAGTCATGGGACAGGGGCATCCGTTGGTCAGCCCCAGCATTTT. It is translated as CAWSHGTGASVGQPQHF.

V usage is TRBV20-1 and J usage is TRBJ2-5; the D is unclear. CDR3 length equals 11 residues. Trimming left V 8 bases short and J 2 bases short, with 9 bases between. The germline V gene has CDR1 DFQATT and CDR2 SNEGSKA (reference sequence). The DNA of the CDR3 is TGCAGTACGACACCACAAGAGACCCAGTACTTC. Translation gives CSTTPQETQYF.

The chain carries TRBV7-9 and TRBJ2-3; TRBD1 matches at 8 bases. J lost 5 bases, V lost 4 bases, and 11 bases had no gene match. The CDR3 sequence is 16 residues long. Per the germline V gene, CDR1 is SEHNR and CDR2 is FQNEAQ (reference sequence). The CDR3 spells CASSSRTGIFVDTQYF. CDR3 DNA sequence: TGTGCCAGCAGCTCCCGGACAGGGATTTTCGTAGATACGCAGTATTTT.

This clone occurred once. V and J are TRBV7-8 and TRBJ1-1; TRBD1 aligns across 7 bases. This CDR3 is built from 12 residues. Trimming removed 4 bases from V and 10 bases from J; junction bases left unmatched: 6. The germline V gene has CDR1 SGHVS and CDR2 FQNEAQ. CDR3 DNA: TGTGCCAGCAGCTCCAACACAGGGGTAGCTTTCTTT. It encodes CASSSNTGVAFF.

This chain connects TRBV6-6 to TRBJ2-5; 8 nucleotides align to TRBD1. With 8 bases clipped from V and 5 bases from J, the junction kept 13 bases outside the gene matches. The CDR3 extends over 15 amino acids. Germline assignment: CDR1 MNHNY and CDR2 SVGAGI (reference sequence). CDR3 sequence (DNA): TGTGCCAGCCCTTACGGAGGACAGGGTGGGGAGACCCAGTACTTC. It yields the protein CASPYGGQGGETQYF.

This clone was seen once. The genes are TRBV6-5 and TRBJ1-4, with TRBD1 identical over 7 bases. Unmatched junction bases numbered 10, after V lost 4 bases and J lost 8 bases. The V gene's germline CDR1 is MNHEY and CDR2 SVGAGI. This CDR3 has 15 residues. The CDR3 loop is CASSSGQALGEKLFF. CDR3 sequence (DNA): TGTGCCAGCAGTTCCGGACAGGCCCTTGGGGAAAAACTGTTTTTT.

This clone was detected once. This chain connects TRBV6-1 to TRBJ1-5; 10 bases align to TRBD1. The CDR3 is 14 amino acids. The germline V gene has CDR1 MNHNS and CDR2 SASEGT. The ends lost 0 bases at V and 9 bases at J; junction bases unmatched: 2. CDR3 region: CASSEAGTGAPQHF. The CDR3 nucleotides read TGTGCCAGCAGTGAAGCAGGGACAGGGGCGCCCCAGCATTTT.

The chain is built from TRBV30 and TRBJ1-2; no clear D gene. This CDR3 has 13 amino acids. Looked up from germline, CDR1 is GTSNPN and CDR2 is SVGIG (reference sequence). Between the trimmed V and J ends, which lost 0 bases and 5 bases, there was a span of 10 bases. The CDR3 here is CAWSVNYRYGYTF. In DNA, the CDR3 is TGTGCCTGGAGTGTAAATTACCGGTATGGCTACACCTTC.

The chain has TRBV5-1 and TRBJ1-6, with D possibly being TRBD1 (6 bases). CDR1 is SGHRS and CDR2 is YFSETQ in the germline V gene. The length of the CDR3 is 16 residues. Trimming cost V 4 bases and J 9 bases, with 20 bases left between them. CDR3 in DNA: TGCGCCAGCAGCCCGGAGGTAGGGGGGGTTAGTTCACCCCTCCACTTT. Translated, it gives CASSPEVGGVSSPLHF.

The chain has TRBV2 and TRBJ2-7, with D uncertain. The CDR3 runs to 12 residues. The V end was cut by 8 bases, the J end by 0 bases, with 8 bases between. Germline V gene data show CDR1 as SNHLY and CDR2 as FYNNEI. In DNA, the CDR3 is TGTGCCAGCCCCGGGTACTCCTACGAGCAGTACTTC. This sequence encodes CASPGYSYEQYF.

This clone was seen a few times. The genes are TRBV19 and TRBJ1-1; D uncertain. The CDR3 extends over 12 amino acids. From germline, CDR1 is LNHDA and CDR2 SQIVND (reference sequence). Trimming took 7 bases from V and 4 from J, leaving 10 bases between them. In DNA form, the CDR3 reads TGTGCCAGTACTTGGAGGTCCACTGAAGCTTTCTTT. It translates to CASTWRSTEAFF. Combining the CDR3 with reference TRBV19 and TRBJ1-1 gives the whole variable domain DGGITQSPKYLFRKEGQNVTLSCEQNLNHDAMYWYRQDPGQGLRLIYYSQIVNDFQKGDIAEGYSVSREKKESFPLTVTSAQKNPTAFYLCASTWRSTEAFFGQGTRLTVV.

The genes are TRBV19 and TRBJ1-5; D might be TRBD1 (5 bases). The V end lost 7 bases, the J end lost 6 bases, and 16 bases lay between the germline ends. The germline V gene encodes CDR1 LNHDA and CDR2 SQIVND (reference sequence). The CDR3 spans 14 residues. The CDR3 sequence is CASTGLLGGQPQHF. The DNA for the CDR3 is TGTGCCAGTACCGGATTACTCGGGGGTCAGCCCCAGCATTTT.

This clone was picked up a small number of times. The chain carries TRBV7-2 and TRBJ2-7; D remains unclear. The V end lost 8 bases, the J end lost 4 bases, and 9 bases lay between the germline ends. The length of the CDR3 is 11 residues. Germline V CDR1 and CDR2: SGHTA, FQGNSA. The CDR3 DNA reads TGTGCCAGCTCCTTTATTTACGAGCAGTACTTC. This gives the protein CASSFIYEQYF.

V is TRBV5-1 and J is TRBJ2-7, with TRBD1 identical over 8 bases. There are 14 residues in the CDR3. The germline V gene has CDR1 SGHRS and CDR2 YFSETQ. With 4 bases clipped from V and 6 bases from J, the junction kept 9 bases outside the gene matches. CDR3 amino acids: CASSTGTGTGEQYF. CDR3 nucleotide sequence: TGCGCCAGCAGCACCGGGACAGGCACAGGCGAGCAGTACTTC.

This clone was picked up one time. This sequence joins TRBV3-1 (or the pseudogene TRBV3-2) and TRBJ1-3; weak D call: TRBD1 (5 bases). The CDR3 spans 16 residues. The germline V gene encodes CDR1 LGHDT and CDR2 YNNKEL (reference sequence). V lost 6 bases to trimming and J lost 0 bases, with 15 bases between them. In DNA form, the CDR3 reads TGTGCCAGCAGTCGGGACTCCTCCGGCTCTGGAAACACCATATATTTT. This gives the protein CASSRDSSGSGNTIYF.

The chain recombines TRBV7-2 with TRBJ1-5; tentative D call: TRBD1 (6 bases). Trimming removed 1 base at V and 7 bases at J, with 14 bases between. The CDR3 is 15 amino acids. Germline CDR1 reads SGHTA; CDR2 reads FQGNSA. CDR3 in DNA: TGTGCCAGCAGCTTAGTTCAGGGGATAGGACAGCCCCAGCATTTT. This translates into CASSLVQGIGQPQHF.